Sequencing of this T cell receptor (beta chain) was carried out in a study of regulatory T cells in long-lasting Graves disease. Study outcomes and limitations: Persistent disease showed a preference for TRBV28, TRBJ1-2 and TRBJ2-5. Persistent patients shared about 3,000 public clonotypes among themselves. Newly diagnosed patients shared fewer, at more than 850.

Time point defined: newly diagnosed GD, antithyroid drugs for less than 3 months. With RNA extracted from PBMCs as input, the TCR library was made. Clinicians diagnosed Graves' disease using American Thyroid Association guidelines. Worth noting for this clonotype: Its matching antigen is unknown.

There are 14 residues in the CDR3. Deletions cut 4 bases from V and 2 bases from J, with 10 bases between. Per the germline V gene, CDR1 is SGHTS and CDR2 is YDEGEE. Both iRepertoire HTBI primers and Arm-PCR of CDR3 regions were used to build the TCR beta libraries. TCRdb reprocessed the multiplex PCR reads via MiXCR and lists one record per CDR3 protein. The table includes under 300,000 distinct CDR3 sequences, approximately 16% detected once. The source material was peripheral blood mononuclear cells (PBMCs), sampled at new diagnosis, from a patient treated with antithyroid drugs. This receptor was taken from a female donor with Graves disease. The genes are TRBV5-8 and TRBJ1-5; the D is unclear. CDR3 protein: CASSPRVGNQPQHF. As DNA, the CDR3 is TGTGCCAGCAGCCCCCGTGTCGGCAATCAGCCCCAGCATTTT.